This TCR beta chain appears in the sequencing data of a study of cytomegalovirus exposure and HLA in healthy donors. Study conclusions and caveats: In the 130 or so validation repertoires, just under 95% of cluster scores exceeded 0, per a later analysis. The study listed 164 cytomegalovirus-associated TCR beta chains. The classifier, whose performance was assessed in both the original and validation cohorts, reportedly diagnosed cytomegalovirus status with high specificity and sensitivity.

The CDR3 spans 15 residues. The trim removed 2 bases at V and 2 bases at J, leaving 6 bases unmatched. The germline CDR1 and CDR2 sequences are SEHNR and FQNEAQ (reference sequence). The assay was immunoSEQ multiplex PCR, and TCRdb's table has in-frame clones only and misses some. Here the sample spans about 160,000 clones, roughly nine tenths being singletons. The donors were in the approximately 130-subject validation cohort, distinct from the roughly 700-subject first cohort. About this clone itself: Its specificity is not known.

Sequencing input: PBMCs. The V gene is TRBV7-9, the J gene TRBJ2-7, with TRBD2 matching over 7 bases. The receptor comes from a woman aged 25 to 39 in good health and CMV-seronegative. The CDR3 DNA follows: TGTGCCAGCAGCTTATACAGCGGGAAGCCCTACGAGCAGTACTTC. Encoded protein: CASSLYSGKPYEQYF.